The clone carrying this TCR beta chain was found once. Its antigen is not identified. This record comes from a study of OX40 agonist ivuxolimab in advanced cancers. At the level of the study: Patients with hepatocellular carcinoma, melanoma, renal cell or head and neck cancer made up the dose-escalation patients. Whole-study findings and limits: The study observed clonal expansion of CD4+ and CD8+ blood T cells by week 6 at 0.1 to 3.0 mg/kg. Partial responders receiving 0.1-3.0 mg/kg showed among the lowest clonal expansion.

The protocol was immunoSEQ multiplex PCR, while the TCRdb copy is restricted to in-frame clones and leaves out a portion. The repertoire holds around 50,000 clones, with around 90% as singletons. V shed 5 bases, J shed 2 bases, and the junction held 6 bases outside the gene matches. CDR1 SGHKS and CDR2 YYEKEE come from the germline V gene (reference sequence). The CDR3 consists of 15 residues. The TCR originated in an adult with an advanced solid tumor such as melanoma, head and neck, liver or kidney cancer. The chain joins TRBV5-5 to TRBJ1-3; 8 bases align to TRBD1. Sequences were derived from CD4+ or CD8+ T cells sorted from blood, sampled in a trial of the OX40 agonist ivuxolimab. The CDR3: CASSRQGSPGNTIYF. CDR3 DNA: TGTGCCAGCAGTCGACAGGGGAGTCCTGGAAACACCATATATTTT.